The 19 T cell receptor beta chains below all came from one sample that was sequenced in a study of T cell responses to AZD1222 COVID-19 vaccine. Clones were sequenced by immunoSEQ multiplex PCR, and TCRdb holds only the in-frame ones, with some missing. The table lists roughly 160,000 clones, under 95% of them singletons. The sample consisted of peripheral blood, taken 28 days after the second AZD1222 dose. All receptors derive from an adult who received the AZD1222 COVID-19 vaccine.

The chain uses TRBV14 and TRBJ1-1; possibly TRBD1 for D (5 bases). In germline, CDR1 is SGHDN, CDR2 FVKESK. The length of the CDR3 is 12 residues. Trimming shortened V by 5 bases and J by 14 bases, and 18 bases separated the two germline ends. Written as DNA, the CDR3 is TGTGCCAGCAGCGTTAGTGGGACGGCTCGGTTCTTT. Translating gives CASSVSGTARFF.

The chain has TRBV5-6 and TRBJ2-1; D gene ambiguous. The V end was cut by 4 bases, the J end by 4 bases, with 6 bases between. The CDR3 consists of 12 residues. The V gene's germline CDR1 is SGHDT and CDR2 YYEEEE. The CDR3 here is CASSRSYNEQFF. The CDR3 nucleotides are TGTGCCAGCAGCCGATCGTACAATGAGCAGTTCTTC.

The genes are TRBV30 and TRBJ1-5, with D possibly matching TRBD1 (5 bases). Germline CDR1 and CDR2: GTSNPN and SVGIG (reference sequence). V was cut by 2 bases and J by 5 bases, with 13 bases left in between. The CDR3 consists of 14 residues. The CDR3 DNA follows: TGTGCCTGGAGTAGGGACCCCGGTGATCAGCCCCAGCATTTT. Amino acid sequence: CAWSRDPGDQPQHF.

This chain uses TRBV27 with TRBJ1-3; D gene unclear. This CDR3 has 12 residues. Germline lookup yields CDR1 MNHEY and CDR2 SMNVEV (reference sequence). The V end was cut by 5 bases, the J end by 9 bases, with 11 bases between. The chain's CDR3 is CASSPVLGTIYF. Written as DNA, the CDR3 is TGTGCCAGCAGTCCTGTCCTTGGCACCATATATTTT.

This chain links TRBV28 with TRBJ2-3; D might be TRBD2 (5 bases). Germline V lookup: CDR1 MDHEN, CDR2 SYDVKM. CDR3 length equals 15 residues. Trimming cost V 8 bases and J 4 bases, with 19 bases left between them. The chain's CDR3 is CASSSSSDWPDTQYF. CDR3 DNA sequence: TGTGCCAGCTCCTCTAGCTCAGATTGGCCAGATACGCAGTATTTT.

The chain is built from TRBV7-2 and TRBJ2-7; D remains unclear. Per germline, CDR1 SGHTA and CDR2 FQGNSA. Trimming took off 4 bases at V and 0 bases at J, with 4 bases between the two ends. CDR3 length equals 12 residues. This CDR3 is CASSSNSYEQYF. The DNA of the CDR3 is TGTGCCAGCAGCTCCAACTCCTACGAGCAGTACTTC.

The chain links TRBV29-1 to TRBJ2-3; D remains unclear. Trimming stripped 7 bases from V and 2 bases from J, with 7 bases between. From germline, CDR1 is SQVTM and CDR2 ANQGSEA. The length of the CDR3 is 11 residues. CDR3 sequence reads: CSGWTTDTQYF. In nucleotides, the CDR3 is TGCAGCGGGTGGACCACAGATACGCAGTATTTT.

The chain uses TRBV10-1 and TRBJ2-1; D may correspond to TRBD1 or TRBD2 (7 bases each). This CDR3 region has 14 residues. Germline CDR1 reads WNHNN; CDR2 reads SYGVQD (reference sequence). V was cut by 6 bases and J by 7 bases, with 16 bases left in between. This CDR3 is CASSRGDSRNEQFF. Written as DNA, the CDR3 is TGCGCCAGCAGCCGGGGGGACAGTAGAAATGAGCAGTTCTTC.

The CDR3 protein is CASSQGTPGSYNSPLHF. In nucleotides, the CDR3 is TGTGCCAGCAGCCAAGGGACACCTGGCTCCTATAATTCACCCCTCCACTTT. V usage is TRBV7-2 and J usage is TRBJ1-6; the D gene is possibly TRBD1 (6 bases). V gave up 5 bases and J gave up 0 bases, with 14 bases separating them. CDR1 SGHTA and CDR2 FQGNSA come from the germline V gene. The CDR3 contains 17 residues. Full variable domain (outside the CDR3, taken from reference TRBV7-2 and TRBJ1-6): GAGVSQSPSNKVTEKGKDVELRCDPISGHTALYWYRQSLGQGLEFLIYFQGNSAPDKSGLPSDRFSAERTGGSVSTLTIQRTQQEDSAVYLCASSQGTPGSYNSPLHFGNGTRLTVT.

This clone was observed a single time. V gene TRBV11-2 combines with J gene TRBJ2-1; D remains unclear. CDR1 is SGHAT, CDR2 FQNNGV, per germline. The V end was cut by 3 bases, the J end by 5 bases, with 11 bases between. The CDR3 is 14 amino acids. CDR3 amino acids: CASSLYVGHNEQFF. The DNA of the CDR3 is TGTGCCAGCAGCTTGTACGTAGGTCACAATGAGCAGTTCTTC.

The chain carries TRBV11-2 and TRBJ1-1, with 7 bases fitting TRBD1. Germline V gene data show CDR1 as SGHAT and CDR2 as FQNNGV. The ends lost 5 bases at V and 2 bases at J; junction bases unmatched: 5. The length of the CDR3 is 14 residues. CDR3 coding DNA: TGTGCCAGCAGCCCCTGGGACAGCAACACTGAAGCTTTCTTT. Protein product: CASSPWDSNTEAFF.

The table lists this clone with a count of one. The gene calls are TRBV12-3 or TRBV12-4 and TRBJ1-2; D remains unclear. Between the trimmed V and J ends, which lost 3 bases and 4 bases, there was a span of 6 bases. CDR3 size: 12 residues. CDR3 loop: CASSLAVYGYTF. CDR3 nucleotide sequence: TGTGCCAGCAGTTTGGCAGTCTATGGCTACACCTTC.

The V call is TRBV19, the J call TRBJ1-1; possible D gene TRBD1, 5 bases. There are 13 residues in the CDR3. Germline V gene lookup returns CDR1 LNHDA and CDR2 SQIVND (reference sequence). V was shortened by 8 bases and J by 3 bases, with 13 bases between the two germline ends. The CDR3 nucleotides read TGTGCCAGTTCGGGGCCCTCTTACACTGAAGCTTTCTTT. Translating gives CASSGPSYTEAFF. Filled out from reference TRBV19 and TRBJ1-1, the complete variable domain reads DGGITQSPKYLFRKEGQNVTLSCEQNLNHDAMYWYRQDPGQGLRLIYYSQIVNDFQKGDIAEGYSVSREKKESFPLTVTSAQKNPTAFYLCASSGPSYTEAFFGQGTRLTVV.

The chain joins TRBV15 to TRBJ2-1; D is perhaps TRBD1 (5 bases). Trimming shortened V by 1 base and J by 3 bases, and 7 bases separated the two germline ends. The CDR3 extends over 14 amino acids. Per the germline V gene, CDR1 is LNHNV and CDR2 is YYDKDF (reference sequence). The chain's CDR3 is CATSRATDYNEQFF. The CDR3, as DNA: TGTGCCACCAGCAGAGCGACAGACTACAATGAGCAGTTCTTC.

This chain connects TRBV24-1 to TRBJ1-2; D gene ambiguous. The length of the CDR3 is 13 residues. Trimming took 4 bases from V and 6 from J, leaving 11 bases between them. Germline CDR1 is KGHDR and CDR2 is SFDVKD. For the CDR3, the DNA is TGTGCCACCAGTGAGGGTGATTGGGATGGCTACACCTTC. It encodes CATSEGDWDGYTF.

This chain uses TRBV30 with TRBJ1-5, with 8 bases fitting TRBD1. The germline gives CDR1 GTSNPN, CDR2 SVGIG (reference sequence). This CDR3 has 13 residues. Trimming removed 3 bases from V and 6 bases from J; junction bases left unmatched: 4. DNA for the CDR3: TGTGCCTGGAGCGCAGGGGGCACTCAGCCCCAGCATTTT. It codes for CAWSAGGTQPQHF.

J is TRBJ2-7 and V is TRBV6-5; D might be TRBD2 (7 bases). There are 16 residues in the CDR3. V was pared by 2 bases and J by 2 bases, with 16 bases between. Germline CDR1 is MNHEY and CDR2 is SVGAGI. The CDR3 reads CASSYKGRGPPYEQYF. The CDR3 nucleotides read TGTGCCAGCAGTTACAAGGGGCGGGGGCCACCCTACGAGCAGTACTTC.

The chain links TRBV7-9 to TRBJ2-2, with TRBD2 as a possible D gene (5 bases). Trimming removed 5 bases at V and 0 bases at J, with 13 bases between. The V gene's germline CDR1 is SEHNR and CDR2 FQNEAQ (reference sequence). This CDR3 has 16 residues. The CDR3 is CASSHPRDSNTGELFF. The CDR3 coding sequence is TGTGCCAGCAGCCACCCGAGGGATTCGAACACCGGGGAGCTGTTTTTT.

Written as DNA, the CDR3 is TGCGCCAGCACCTCGGACACGAAGGAAGGAAACACCATATATTTT. Protein: CASTSDTKEGNTIYF. The chain carries TRBV5-1 and TRBJ1-3; D is perhaps TRBD1 (5 bases). The CDR3 covers 15 residues. Germline V gene data show CDR1 as SGHRS and CDR2 as YFSETQ. V was shortened by 6 bases and J by 4 bases, with 17 bases between the two germline ends.